This T cell receptor beta chain was obtained from a study of long-term antiretroviral therapy in people with HIV. The run of the v3.0 immunoSEQ assay was at survey level. The protocol was immunoSEQ multiplex PCR, while the TCRdb copy is restricted to in-frame clones and leaves out a portion. The sample contains under 35,000 clones, around 94% of which appear only once. V shed 7 bases, J shed 1 base, and the junction held 7 bases outside the gene matches. The CDR3 covers 14 residues. Germline V lookup: CDR1 SGHRS, CDR2 YFSETQ. This clone was seen only once. The chain joins TRBV5-1 to TRBJ1-2; 7 nucleotides agree with TRBD1. This TCR was sampled from a woman in her forties or fifties with HIV. The sample in question was unsorted PBMCs, obtained just over 5 years after starting antiretroviral therapy. CDR3 sequence (DNA): TGCGCCAGCGCATCTGGGGACAGTAACTATGGCTACACCTTC. Amino acids: CASASGDSNYGYTF.